This record covers a single T cell receptor (beta chain). The sample is drawn from a study of radiotherapy plus CTLA-4 blockade in lung cancer. The CDR3 runs to 13 residues. Trimming cost V 10 bases and J 4 bases, with 14 bases left between them. Germline assignment: CDR1 LNHDA and CDR2 SQIVND (reference sequence). Clones were sequenced by immunoSEQ multiplex PCR, and TCRdb holds only the in-frame ones, with some missing. The data contain 90,000 to 150,000 clones, about four fifths of them singletons. The sequence was collected from a human donor with non-small cell lung cancer who had a partial response to radiotherapy plus ipilimumab. Sequenced material: peripheral blood, taken from a patient treated with radiotherapy plus ipilimumab. The chain couples TRBV19 to TRBJ2-1; possible D gene TRBD2, 6 bases. For the CDR3, the DNA is TGTGCCACCGGCCCGGGACTTTACAATGAGCAGTTCTTC. Protein sequence: CATGPGLYNEQFF.